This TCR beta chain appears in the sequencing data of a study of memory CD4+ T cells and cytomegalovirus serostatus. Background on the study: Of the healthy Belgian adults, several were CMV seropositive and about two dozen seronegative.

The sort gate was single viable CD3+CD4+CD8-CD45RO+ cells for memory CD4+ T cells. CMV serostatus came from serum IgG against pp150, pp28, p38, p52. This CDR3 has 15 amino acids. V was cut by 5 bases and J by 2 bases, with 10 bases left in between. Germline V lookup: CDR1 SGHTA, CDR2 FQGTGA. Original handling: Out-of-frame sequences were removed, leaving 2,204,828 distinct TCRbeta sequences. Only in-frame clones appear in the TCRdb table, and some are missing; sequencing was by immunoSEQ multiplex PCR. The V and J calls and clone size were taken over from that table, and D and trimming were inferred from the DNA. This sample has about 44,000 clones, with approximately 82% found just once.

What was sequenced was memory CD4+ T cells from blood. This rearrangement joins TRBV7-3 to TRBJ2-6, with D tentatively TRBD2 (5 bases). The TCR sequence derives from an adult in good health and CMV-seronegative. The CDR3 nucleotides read TGTGCCAGCAGCCCGGAGGCAGCTGGGGCCAACGTCCTGACTTTC. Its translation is CASSPEAAGANVLTF.